This TCR beta chain was sequenced during a study of T cells after yellow fever vaccination. Overall study: Low-cell-number fractions underwent preparation using SMART-Seq v4 Ultra Low Input.

Germline V gene data show CDR1 as LNHDA and CDR2 as SQIVND (reference sequence). V was trimmed by 3 bases and J by 3 bases, leaving 14 bases between them. CDR3 length: 15 amino acids. TCRdb reprocessed the 5' RACE reads via MiXCR and lists one record per CDR3 protein. The top ten clones hold around 15% of a sample with a few hundred thousand distinct CDR3 sequences, about a sixth of them seen once. As concerns this clonotype: Its antigen is unidentified.

Study results and limitations: Clonotypes appearing in both CD4 and CD8 compartments existed, and their share was small. There was a possibility that FACS-sorted repertoires contained abundant clonotypes contaminating from the bulk population.

V gene TRBV19 combines with J gene TRBJ2-5; D uncertain. The source was PBMCs, collected about 5 days after the first yellow fever vaccination. The TCR was taken from a man aged 18 to 30 who received the YFV17D yellow fever vaccine. The CDR3 is CASSMGSAGEETQYF. In nucleotides, the CDR3 is TGTGCCAGTAGTATGGGGTCGGCTGGGGAAGAGACCCAGTACTTC. The whole variable domain, remainder taken from reference TRBV19 and TRBJ2-5, is DGGITQSPKYLFRKEGQNVTLSCEQNLNHDAMYWYRQDPGQGLRLIYYSQIVNDFQKGDIAEGYSVSREKKESFPLTVTSAQKNPTAFYLCASSMGSAGEETQYFGPGTRLLVL.